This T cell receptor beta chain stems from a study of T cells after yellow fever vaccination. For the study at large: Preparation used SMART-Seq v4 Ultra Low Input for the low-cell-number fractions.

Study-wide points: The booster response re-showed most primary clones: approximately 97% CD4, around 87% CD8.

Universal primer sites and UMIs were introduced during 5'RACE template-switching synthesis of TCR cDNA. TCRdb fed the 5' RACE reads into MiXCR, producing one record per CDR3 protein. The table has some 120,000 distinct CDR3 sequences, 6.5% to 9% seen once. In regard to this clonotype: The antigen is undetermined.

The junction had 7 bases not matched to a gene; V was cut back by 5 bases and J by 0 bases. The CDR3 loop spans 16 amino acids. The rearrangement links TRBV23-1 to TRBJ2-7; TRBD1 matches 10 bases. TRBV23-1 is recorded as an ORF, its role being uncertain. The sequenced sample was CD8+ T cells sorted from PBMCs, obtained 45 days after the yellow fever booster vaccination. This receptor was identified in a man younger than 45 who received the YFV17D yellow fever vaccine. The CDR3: CASSDSGQGCSYEQYF. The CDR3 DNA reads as TGCGCCAGCAGTGACTCGGGACAGGGGTGCTCCTACGAGCAGTACTTC.